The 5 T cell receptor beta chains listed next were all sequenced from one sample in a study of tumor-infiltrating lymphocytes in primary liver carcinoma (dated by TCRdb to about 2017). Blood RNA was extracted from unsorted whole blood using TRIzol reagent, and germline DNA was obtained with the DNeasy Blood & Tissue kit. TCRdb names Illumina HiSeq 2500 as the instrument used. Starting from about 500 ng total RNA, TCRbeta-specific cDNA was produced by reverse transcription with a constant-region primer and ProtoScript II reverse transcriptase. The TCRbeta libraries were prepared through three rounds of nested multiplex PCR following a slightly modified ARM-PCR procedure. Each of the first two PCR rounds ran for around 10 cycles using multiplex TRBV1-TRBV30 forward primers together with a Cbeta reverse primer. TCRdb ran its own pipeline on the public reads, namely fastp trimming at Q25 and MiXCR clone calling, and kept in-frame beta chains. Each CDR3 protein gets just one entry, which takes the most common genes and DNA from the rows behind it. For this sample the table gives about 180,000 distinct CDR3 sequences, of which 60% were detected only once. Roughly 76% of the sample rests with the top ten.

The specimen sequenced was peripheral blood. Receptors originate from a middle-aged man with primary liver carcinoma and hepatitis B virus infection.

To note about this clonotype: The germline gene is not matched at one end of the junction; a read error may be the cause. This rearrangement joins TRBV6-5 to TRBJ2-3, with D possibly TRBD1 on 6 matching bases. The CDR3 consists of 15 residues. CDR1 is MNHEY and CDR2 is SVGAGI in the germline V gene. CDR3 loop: CSSSYSNRGTDTQYF. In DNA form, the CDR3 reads TGTTCCAGCAGTTACTCAAACAGGGGCACAGATACGCAGTATTTT.

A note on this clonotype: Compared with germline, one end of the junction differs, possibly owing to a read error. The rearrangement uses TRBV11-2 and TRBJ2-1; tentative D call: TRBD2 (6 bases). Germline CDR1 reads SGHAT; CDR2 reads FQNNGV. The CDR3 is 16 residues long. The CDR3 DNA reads TGTGCCAGCAGCCTAGATCACGTGGGAGGACTAAATGAGCAGTTCTTC. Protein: CASSLDHVGGLNEQFF.

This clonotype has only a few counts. This CDR3 is CAISVASGDEQFF. The CDR3 bases are TGTGCCATCAGTGTGGCTAGCGGCGATGAGCAGTTCTTC. J is TRBJ2-1 and V is TRBV10-3; 7 bases agree with TRBD2. This CDR3 region has 13 residues. With 4 bases clipped from V and 8 bases from J, the junction kept 5 bases outside the gene matches. CDR1 and CDR2 (germline): ENHRY, SYGVKD.

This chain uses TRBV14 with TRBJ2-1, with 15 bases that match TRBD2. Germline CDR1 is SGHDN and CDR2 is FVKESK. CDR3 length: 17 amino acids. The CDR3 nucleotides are TGTGTCAATTGCGGGACTAGCGGGAGGTGGTCCTACAATGAGCAGTTCTTC. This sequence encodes CVNCGTSGRWSYNEQFF.

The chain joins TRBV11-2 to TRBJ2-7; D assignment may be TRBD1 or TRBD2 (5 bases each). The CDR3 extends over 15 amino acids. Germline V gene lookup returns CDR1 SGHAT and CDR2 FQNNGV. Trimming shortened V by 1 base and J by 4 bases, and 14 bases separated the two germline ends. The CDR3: CASSLVGELRYEQYF. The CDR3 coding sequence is TGTGCCAGCAGCTTAGTGGGGGAGCTCAGATACGAGCAGTACTTC. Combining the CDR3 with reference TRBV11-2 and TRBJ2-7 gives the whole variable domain EAGVAQSPRYKIIEKRQSVAFWCNPISGHATLYWYQQILGQGPKLLIQFQNNGVVDDSQLPKDRFSAERLKGVDSTLKIQPAKLEDSAVYLCASSLVGELRYEQYFGPGTRLTVT.